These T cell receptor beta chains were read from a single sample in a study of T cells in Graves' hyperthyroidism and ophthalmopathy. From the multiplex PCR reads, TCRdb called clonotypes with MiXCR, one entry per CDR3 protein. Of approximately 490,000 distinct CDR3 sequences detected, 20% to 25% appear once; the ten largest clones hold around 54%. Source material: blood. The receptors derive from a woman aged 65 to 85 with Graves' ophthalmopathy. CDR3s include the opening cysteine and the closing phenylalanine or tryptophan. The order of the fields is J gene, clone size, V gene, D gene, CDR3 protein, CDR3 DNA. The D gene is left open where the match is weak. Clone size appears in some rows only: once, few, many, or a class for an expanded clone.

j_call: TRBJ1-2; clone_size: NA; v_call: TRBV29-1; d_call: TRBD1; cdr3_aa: CSVGQGGNYGYTF; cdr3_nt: TGCAGCGTTGGACAGGGGGGAAACTATGGCTACACCTTC
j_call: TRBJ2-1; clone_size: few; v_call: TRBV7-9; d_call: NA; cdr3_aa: CASSLAGLAFAYNEQFF; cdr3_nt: TGTGCCAGCAGCTTAGCGGGTCTAGCGTTCGCCTACAATGAGCAGTTCTTC
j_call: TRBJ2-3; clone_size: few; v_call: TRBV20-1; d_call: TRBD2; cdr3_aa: CSVSGLAGTSPTDTQYF; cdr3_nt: TGCAGTGTCTCGGGACTAGCGGGAACCTCCCCCACAGATACGCAGTATTTT
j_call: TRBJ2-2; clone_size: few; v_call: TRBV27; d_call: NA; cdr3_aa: CASTSRAGTSGTGELFF; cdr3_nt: TGTGCCAGCACCTCCCGGGCGGGTACATCTGGTACCGGGGAGCTGTTTTTT
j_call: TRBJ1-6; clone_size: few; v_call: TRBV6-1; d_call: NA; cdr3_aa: CASTRKGGRASPLHF; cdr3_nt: TGTGCCAGCACCCGTAAGGGGGGCAGGGCCTCACCCCTCCACTTT
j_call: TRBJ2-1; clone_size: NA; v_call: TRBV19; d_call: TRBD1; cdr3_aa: CASATGTGGYEQFF; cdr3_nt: TGTGCCAGTGCGACCGGGACAGGGGGTTATGAGCAGTTCTTC
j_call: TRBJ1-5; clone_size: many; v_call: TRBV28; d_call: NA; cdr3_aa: CASSLPHTMVGDQPQHF; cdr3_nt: TGTGCCAGCAGTCTACCCCACACGATGGTCGGAGATCAGCCCCAGCATTTT
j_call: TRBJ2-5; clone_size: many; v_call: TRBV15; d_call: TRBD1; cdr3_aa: CATSSIQGALETQYF; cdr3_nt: TGTGCCACCAGCAGCATACAGGGGGCTCTAGAGACCCAGTACTTC
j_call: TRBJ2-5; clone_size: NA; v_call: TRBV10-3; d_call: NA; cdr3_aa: CAISAQGRQDTQYF; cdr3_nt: TGTGCCATCAGTGCCCAGGGACGCCAAGATACCCAGTACTTC
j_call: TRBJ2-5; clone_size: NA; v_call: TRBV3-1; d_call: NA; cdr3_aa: CASRDVGKTQYF; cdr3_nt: TGTGCCAGCAGGGACGTCGGAAAGACCCAGTACTTC
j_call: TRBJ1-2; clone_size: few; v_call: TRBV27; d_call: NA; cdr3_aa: CASSLMSRGGYTF; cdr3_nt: TGTGCCAGCAGTTTAATGAGTAGGGGTGGCTACACCTTC
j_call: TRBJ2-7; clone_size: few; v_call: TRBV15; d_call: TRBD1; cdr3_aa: CATSRGRTGSSYEQYF; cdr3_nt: TGTGCCACCAGCAGAGGTCGGACAGGGAGCTCCTACGAGCAGTACTTC
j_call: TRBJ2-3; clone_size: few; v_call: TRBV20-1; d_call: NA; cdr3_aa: CSAKGRVTDTQYF; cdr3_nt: TGCAGTGCTAAGGGGCGCGTCACAGATACGCAGTATTTT
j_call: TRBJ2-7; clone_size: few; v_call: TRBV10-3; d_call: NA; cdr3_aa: CATANIGTPNYEQYF; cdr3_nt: TGTGCCACCGCGAATATCGGGACACCTAACTACGAGCAGTACTTC
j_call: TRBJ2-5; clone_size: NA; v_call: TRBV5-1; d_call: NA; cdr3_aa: CASSRGKKETQYF; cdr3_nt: TGCGCCAGCAGCCGAGGAAAAAAAGAGACCCAGTACTTC
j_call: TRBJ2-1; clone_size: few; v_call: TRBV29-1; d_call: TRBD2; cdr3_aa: CSVPGTSGRGEQFF; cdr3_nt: TGCAGCGTCCCCGGGACTAGCGGGAGGGGGGAGCAGTTCTTC
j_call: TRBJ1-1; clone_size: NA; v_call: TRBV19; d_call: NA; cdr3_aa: CASIPFLGHGETEAFF; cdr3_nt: TGTGCCAGTATCCCCTTCCTCGGGCACGGAGAGACTGAAGCTTTCTTT
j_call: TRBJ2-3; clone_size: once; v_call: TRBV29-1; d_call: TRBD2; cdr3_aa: CSVVGGPADTQYF; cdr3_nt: TGCAGCGTGGTGGGAGGGCCGGCAGATACGCAGTATTTT